This TCR beta chain was identified during a study of blood T cell repertoires in COVID-19. Original analysis: Researchers report that nucleated cell counts were estimated from reference gene primer amplification. This table comes from immunoSEQ multiplex PCR, and its TCRdb copy is limited to in-frame clones, with some not included. The V and J calls and clone size were taken over from that table, and D and trimming were inferred from the DNA. The data show 200,000 to 250,000 clones, with 84% seen just once and approximately 6.5% held by the top ten. Losses at the gene ends were 4 bases for V and 12 bases for J; bases not matched to a gene: 11. There are 14 residues in the CDR3. Germline-derived CDR1 and CDR2 are SGHNT and YENEEA.

The chain combines TRBV11-3 with TRBJ2-1; 8 bases are shared with TRBD2. Sequenced input: PBMCs or T cells enriched from blood (not recorded which). The clonotype comes from a woman in her forties who had recovered from COVID-19. The chain's CDR3 is CASSSSQREYRQFF. CDR3 in DNA: TGTGCCAGCAGCTCGAGCCAGCGGGAGTATCGGCAGTTCTTC. Supplemented by reference TRBV11-3 and TRBJ2-1, the full variable domain reads EAGVVQSPRYKIIEKKQPVAFWCNPISGHNTLYWYLQNLGQGPELLIRYENEEAVDDSQLPKDRFSAERLKGVDSTLKIQPAELGDSAVYLCASSSSQREYRQFFGPGTRLTVL.